This TCR beta chain was captured in a study of T cells in Graves' hyperthyroidism and ophthalmopathy. Study-wide points: A model using 13 V-J features told ophthalmopathy apart from stable hyperthyroidism.

There are many counts of this clonotype. Its matching antigen is unknown. TCR beta CDR3 regions were amplified from RNA. The TCR CDR3 first-round RT-PCR relied on the HTBI primer set. TCRdb reprocessed the multiplex PCR reads via MiXCR and lists one record per CDR3 protein. This table has around 700,000 distinct CDR3 sequences, over 15% appearing once. The receptor was derived from a woman aged 50 to 60 with Graves' hyperthyroidism that later progressed to Graves' ophthalmopathy. Sequencing was done on a sample of blood.

Here the CDR3 reads CASSLAHGTGSGEQYF. The CDR3 DNA sequence: TGTGCCAGCAGTTTAGCCCACGGGACAGGGTCCGGCGAGCAGTACTTC. This rearrangement joins TRBV28 to TRBJ2-7; 9 bases agree with TRBD1. Germline V gene sequence: CDR1 MDHEN, CDR2 SYDVKM. The CDR3 is 16 amino acids. Germline trimming cut 2 bases from V and 6 bases from J; bases unmatched to any gene: 11.